The clone carrying this T cell receptor (beta chain) was seen ten or more times. The antigen remains unidentified. The CDR3 consists of 14 residues. J was trimmed by 2 bases and V by 1 base; bases with no gene match: 1. TCRdb independently ran MiXCR on the RT-PCR reads; one entry per CDR3 protein. The sample records under 500,000 distinct CDR3 sequences, approximately 11% being singletons. This sample is drawn from a study of response to subunit inactivated influenza vaccine. Study observations and caveats: Authors proposed each seasonal influenza vaccination draws in few new T cells.

Source: PBMCs from blood, taken roughly 47 days after vaccination. The TCR sequence derives from a man over 45 who received an inactivated influenza vaccine. The chain combines TRBV12-3 or TRBV12-4 with TRBJ2-7; TRBD2 aligns across 8 bases. The CDR3 nucleotides read TGTGCCAGCAGTTTAGGGACTAGCACCTACGAGCAGTACTTC. This codes for CASSLGTSTYEQYF.